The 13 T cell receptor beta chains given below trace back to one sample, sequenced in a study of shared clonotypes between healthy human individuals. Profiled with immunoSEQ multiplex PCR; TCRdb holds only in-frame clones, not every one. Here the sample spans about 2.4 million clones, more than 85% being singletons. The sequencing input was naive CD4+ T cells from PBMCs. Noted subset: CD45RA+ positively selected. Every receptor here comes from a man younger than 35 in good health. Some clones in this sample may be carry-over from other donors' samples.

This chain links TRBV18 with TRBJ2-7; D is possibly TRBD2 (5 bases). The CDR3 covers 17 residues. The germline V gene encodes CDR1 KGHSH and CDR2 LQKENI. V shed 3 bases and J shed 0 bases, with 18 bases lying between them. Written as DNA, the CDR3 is TGTGCCAGCTCACCCCCGGGAACCGGACGTAGCTCCTACGAGCAGTACTTC. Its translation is CASSPPGTGRSSYEQYF. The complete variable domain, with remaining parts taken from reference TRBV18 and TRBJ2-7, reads NAGVMQNPRHLVRRRGQEARLRCSPMKGHSHVYWYRQLPEEGLKFMVYLQKENIIDESGMPKERFSAEFPKEGPSILRIQQVVRGDSAAYFCASSPPGTGRSSYEQYFGPGTRLTVT.

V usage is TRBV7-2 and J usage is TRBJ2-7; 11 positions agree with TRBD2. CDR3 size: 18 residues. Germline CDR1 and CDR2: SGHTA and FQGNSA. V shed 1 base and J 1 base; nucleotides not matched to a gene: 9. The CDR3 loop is CASSLVLLAGDASYEQYF. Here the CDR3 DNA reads TGTGCCAGCAGCTTAGTCCTACTAGCGGGAGACGCGTCCTACGAGCAGTACTTC.

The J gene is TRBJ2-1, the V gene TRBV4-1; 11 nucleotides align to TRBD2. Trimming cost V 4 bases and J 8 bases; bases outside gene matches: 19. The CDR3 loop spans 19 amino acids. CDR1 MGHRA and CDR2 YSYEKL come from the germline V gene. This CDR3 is CASSRLPKLAGAWRDEQFF. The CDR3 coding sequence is TGCGCCAGCAGCCGACTACCCAAACTAGCGGGAGCTTGGCGGGATGAGCAGTTCTTC.

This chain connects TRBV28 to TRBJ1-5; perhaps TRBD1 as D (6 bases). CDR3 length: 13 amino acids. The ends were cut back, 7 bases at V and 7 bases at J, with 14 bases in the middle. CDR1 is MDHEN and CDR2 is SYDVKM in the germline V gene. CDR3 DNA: TGTGCCAGCATCCAGGGGAATACACAGCCCCAGCATTTT. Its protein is CASIQGNTQPQHF.

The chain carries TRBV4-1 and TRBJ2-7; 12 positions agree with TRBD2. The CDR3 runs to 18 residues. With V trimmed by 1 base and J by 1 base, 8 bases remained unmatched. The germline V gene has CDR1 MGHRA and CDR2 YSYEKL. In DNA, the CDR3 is TGCGCCAGCAGCCAAGCGTCGATTACTAGCGGGAGGTCCTACGAGCAGTACTTC. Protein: CASSQASITSGRSYEQYF.

The DNA for the CDR3 is TGTGCCAGCAGCCCTACCTGGACAGGGGGGCTCTATGGCTACACCTTC. Encoded protein: CASSPTWTGGLYGYTF. The chain uses TRBV7-8 and TRBJ1-2; TRBD1 agrees at 10 bases. The trim removed 5 bases at V and 4 bases at J, leaving 10 bases unmatched. This CDR3 is built from 16 residues. CDR1 and CDR2 from the germline V gene are SGHVS and FQNEAQ.

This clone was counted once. Here the CDR3 reads CASSPADREPEEQYF. CDR3 bases: TGTGCCAGCAGTCCCGCGGACAGGGAGCCTGAAGAGCAGTACTTC. This chain joins TRBV28 and TRBJ2-7; 8 positions agree with TRBD1. Unmatched junction bases numbered 13, after V lost 5 bases and J lost 7 bases. From germline, CDR1 is MDHEN and CDR2 SYDVKM. This CDR3 is built from 15 residues. Together with reference TRBV28 and TRBJ2-7, the CDR3 gives the full variable domain: DVKVTQSSRYLVKRTGEKVFLECVQDMDHENMFWYRQDPGLGLRLIYFSYDVKMKEKGDIPEGYSVSREKKERFSLILESASTNQTSMYLCASSPADREPEEQYFGPGTRLTVT.

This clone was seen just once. The DNA for the CDR3 is TGTGCCAGTTGTGGGGGGCAGGTAACCGGGGAGCTGTTTTTT. Residues: CASCGGQVTGELFF. J is TRBJ2-2 and V is TRBV6-1, with D perhaps given as TRBD1 or TRBD2 (6 bases each). The CDR3 loop spans 14 amino acids. The germline V and J ends were trimmed by 9 bases and 5 bases, with 16 bases remaining between them. CDR1 and CDR2 (germline): MNHNS, SASEGT.

The CDR3 region is CASSLAGGPLGTDTQYF. As DNA, the CDR3 is TGCGCCAGCAGCCTAGCGGGAGGGCCGCTCGGCACAGATACGCAGTATTTT. V and J are TRBV4-3 and TRBJ2-3; 11 bases map to TRBD2. The CDR3 has 17 residues. The germline V gene has CDR1 LGHNA and CDR2 YSLEER. Losses at the gene ends were 4 bases for V and 1 base for J; bases not matched to a gene: 7.

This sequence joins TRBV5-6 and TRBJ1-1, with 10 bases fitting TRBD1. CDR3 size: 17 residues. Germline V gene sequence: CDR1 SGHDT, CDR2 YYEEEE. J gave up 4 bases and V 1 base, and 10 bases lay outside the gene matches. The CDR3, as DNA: TGTGCCAGCAGCTTGTTCGACAGGGGGCCCACGACCACTGAAGCTTTCTTT. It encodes CASSLFDRGPTTTEAFF. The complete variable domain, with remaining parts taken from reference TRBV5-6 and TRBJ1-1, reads DAGVTQSPTHLIKTRGQQVTLRCSPKSGHDTVSWYQQALGQGPQFIFQYYEEEERQRGNFPDRFSGHQFPNYSSELNVNALLLGDSALYLCASSLFDRGPTTTEAFFGQGTRLTVV.

CDR3 nucleotide sequence: TGCGCCAGCAGCCAAGATGGGGAACGTGAGCAGTTCTTC. This encodes CASSQDGEREQFF. V is TRBV4-3 and J is TRBJ2-1; D is unresolved. Per the germline V gene, CDR1 is LGHNA and CDR2 is YSLEER. The CDR3 has 13 amino acids. Trimming shortened V by 0 bases and J by 9 bases, and 9 bases separated the two germline ends.

The CDR3 here is CASSLGAGGGVAGELFF. The CDR3 nucleotides are TGTGCCAGCAGCTTGGGGGCGGGAGGAGGGGTCGCCGGGGAGCTGTTTTTT. This chain connects TRBV5-4 to TRBJ2-2; 8 nucleotides line up with TRBD2. With V trimmed by 0 bases and J by 6 bases, 10 bases remained unmatched. In germline, CDR1 is SGHNT, CDR2 YYREEE (reference sequence). The CDR3 has 17 amino acids.

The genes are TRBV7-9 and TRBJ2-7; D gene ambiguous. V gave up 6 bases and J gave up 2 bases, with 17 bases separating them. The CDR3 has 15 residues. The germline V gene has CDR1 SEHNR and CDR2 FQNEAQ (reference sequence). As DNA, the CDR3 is TGTGCCAGCAGTGCCCGGGCTCGGAGTCCCTACGAGCAGTACTTC. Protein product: CASSARARSPYEQYF.